This entry lists 7 T cell receptor beta chains sequenced from one sample in a study of long-term antiretroviral therapy in people with HIV. The authors ran the immunoSEQ assay, v3.0, at survey level. Profiled with immunoSEQ multiplex PCR; TCRdb holds only in-frame clones, not every one. Here the sample spans about 20,000 clones, approximately 80% being singletons. The material was unsorted PBMCs, obtained 0.3 years after starting antiretroviral therapy. The source of these receptors is a woman in her forties or fifties with HIV.

The chain has TRBV19 and TRBJ1-2; D is undetermined. Trimming cost V 4 bases and J 3 bases, with 15 bases left between them. This CDR3 contains 15 residues. Germline lookup yields CDR1 LNHDA and CDR2 SQIVND (reference sequence). The CDR3 spells CASSTGSGSHYGYTF. CDR3 in DNA: TGTGCCAGTAGTACTGGGTCTGGCAGCCACTATGGCTACACCTTC.

The chain employs TRBV29-1 and TRBJ1-2; 11 nucleotides agree with TRBD1. V was pared by 1 base and J by 8 bases, with 0 bases of the junction left unmatched. The CDR3 length is 12 residues. CDR1 and CDR2 from the germline V gene are SQVTM and ANQGSEA. CDR3 DNA sequence: TGCAGCGTTGAAGGGACAGGGGGCGGCTACACCTTC. Translation gives CSVEGTGGGYTF.

The CDR3 is CASSPNEVMNTEAFF. In DNA form, the CDR3 reads TGTGCCAGCTCCCCTAACGAGGTTATGAACACTGAAGCTTTCTTT. The chain links TRBV18 to TRBJ1-1, with D uncertain. With 6 bases removed from V and 0 bases from J, the gap between germline ends came to 14 bases. From germline, CDR1 is KGHSH and CDR2 LQKENI. CDR3 size: 15 residues.

The chain couples TRBV6-5 to TRBJ2-7; D unresolved. Looked up from germline, CDR1 is MNHEY and CDR2 is SVGAGI. The V end was cut by 0 bases, the J end by 9 bases, with 6 bases between. The CDR3 length is 11 residues. CDR3 amino acids: CASSYSGWQYF. CDR3 DNA: TGTGCCAGCAGTTACTCCGGGTGGCAGTACTTC.

The J gene is TRBJ1-6, the V gene TRBV5-6; D uncertain. Germline CDR1 and CDR2: SGHDT and YYEEEE. CDR3 length: 16 residues. Deletions cut 2 bases from V and 0 bases from J, with 9 bases between. The CDR3 bases are TGTGCCAGCAGCTTAGGATGGGGCTCCTATAATTCACCCCTCCACTTT. It codes for CASSLGWGSYNSPLHF.

The genes are TRBV5-1 and TRBJ1-2; possibly TRBD1 for D (5 bases). The CDR3 length is 16 residues. V was trimmed by 9 bases and J by 2 bases, leaving 23 bases between them. Germline V gene sequence: CDR1 SGHRS, CDR2 YFSETQ. The CDR3 is CATRVGLRNQNYGYTF. The CDR3 bases are TGCGCCACCAGGGTAGGCTTGCGAAACCAAAACTATGGCTACACCTTC.

This chain links TRBV7-9 with TRBJ1-6; D possibly corresponds to TRBD1 (5 bases). Between the trimmed V and J ends, which lost 4 bases and 6 bases, there was a span of 13 bases. This CDR3 comprises 15 residues. CDR1 and CDR2 (germline): SEHNR, FQNEAQ (reference sequence). The CDR3 DNA sequence: TGTGCCAGCAGCTCCTTCGACAGTTCTAATTCACCCCTCCACTTT. Translation gives CASSSFDSSNSPLHF.